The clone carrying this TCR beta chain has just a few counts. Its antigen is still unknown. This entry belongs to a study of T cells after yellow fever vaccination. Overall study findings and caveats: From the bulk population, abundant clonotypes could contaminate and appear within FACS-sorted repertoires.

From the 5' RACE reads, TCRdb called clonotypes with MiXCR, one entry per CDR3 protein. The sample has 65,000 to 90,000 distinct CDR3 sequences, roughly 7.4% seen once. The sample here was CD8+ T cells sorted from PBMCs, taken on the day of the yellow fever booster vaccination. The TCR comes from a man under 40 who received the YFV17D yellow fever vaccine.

CDR3 nucleotide sequence: TGCAGTGCTAGAGTGAACTGGGGGTCGCCCCAGCATTTT. Translating gives CSARVNWGSPQHF. The chain joins TRBV20-1 to TRBJ1-5; a weak D match, TRBD1 (5 bases). The CDR3 runs 13 residues. V was clipped by 1 base and J by 9 bases, with 13 bases between them. CDR1 is DFQATT, CDR2 SNEGSKA, per germline (reference sequence).